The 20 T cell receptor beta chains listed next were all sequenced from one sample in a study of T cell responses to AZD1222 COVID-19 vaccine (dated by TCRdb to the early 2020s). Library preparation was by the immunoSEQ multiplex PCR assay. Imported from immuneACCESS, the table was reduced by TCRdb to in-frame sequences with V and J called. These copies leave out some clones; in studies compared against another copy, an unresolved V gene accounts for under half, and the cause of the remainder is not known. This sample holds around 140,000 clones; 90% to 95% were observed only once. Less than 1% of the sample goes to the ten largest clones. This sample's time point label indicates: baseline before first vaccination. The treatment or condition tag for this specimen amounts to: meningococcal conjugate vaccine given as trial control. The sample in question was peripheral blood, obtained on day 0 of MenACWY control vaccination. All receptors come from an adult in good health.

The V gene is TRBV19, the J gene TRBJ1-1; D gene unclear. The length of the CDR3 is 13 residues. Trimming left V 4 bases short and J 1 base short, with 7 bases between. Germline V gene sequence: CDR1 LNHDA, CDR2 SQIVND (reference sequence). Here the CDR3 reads CASSKVRNTEAFF. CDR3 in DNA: TGTGCCAGTAGTAAGGTTAGGAACACTGAAGCTTTCTTT.

The CDR3 DNA reads TGTGCCAGCAGTGTCCACAGGGGCACGGGTGGCTACACCTTC. Residues: CASSVHRGTGGYTF. The chain couples TRBV2 to TRBJ1-2, with 7 bases matching TRBD1. This CDR3 is 14 amino acids long. CDR1 is SNHLY, CDR2 FYNNEI, per germline. Trimming cost V 4 bases and J 7 bases; bases outside gene matches: 9.

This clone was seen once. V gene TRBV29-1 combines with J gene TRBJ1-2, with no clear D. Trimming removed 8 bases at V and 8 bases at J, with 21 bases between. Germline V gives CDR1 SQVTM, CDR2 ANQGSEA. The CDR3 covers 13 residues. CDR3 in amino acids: CSYQEVGSRGYTF. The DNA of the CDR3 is TGCAGCTATCAAGAGGTTGGGTCGAGAGGCTACACCTTC.

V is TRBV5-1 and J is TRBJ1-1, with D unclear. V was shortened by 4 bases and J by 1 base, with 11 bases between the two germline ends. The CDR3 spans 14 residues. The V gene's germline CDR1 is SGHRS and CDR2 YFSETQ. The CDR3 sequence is CASSQTGWNTEAFF. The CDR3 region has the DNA TGCGCCAGCAGCCAGACCGGTTGGAACACTGAAGCTTTCTTT.

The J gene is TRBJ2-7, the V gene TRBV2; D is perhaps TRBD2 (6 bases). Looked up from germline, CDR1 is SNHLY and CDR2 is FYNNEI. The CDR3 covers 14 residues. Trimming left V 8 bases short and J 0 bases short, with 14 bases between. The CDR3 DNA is TGTGCCAGCGTGGCGGGGTCCTTCTCCTACGAGCAGTACTTC. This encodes CASVAGSFSYEQYF.

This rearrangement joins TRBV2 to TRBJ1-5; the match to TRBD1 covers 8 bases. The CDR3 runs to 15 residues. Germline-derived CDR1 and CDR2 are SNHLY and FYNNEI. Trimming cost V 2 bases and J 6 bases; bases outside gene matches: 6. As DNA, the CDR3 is TGTGCCAGCAGTGAAAGAGCCAGGGGGCCTCAGCCCCAGCATTTT. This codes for CASSERARGPQPQHF.

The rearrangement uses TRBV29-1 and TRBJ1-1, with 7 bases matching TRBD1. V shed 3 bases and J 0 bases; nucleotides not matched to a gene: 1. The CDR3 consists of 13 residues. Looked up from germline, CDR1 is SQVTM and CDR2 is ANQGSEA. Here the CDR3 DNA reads TGCAGCGTTGAGGACAGGATGAACACTGAAGCTTTCTTT. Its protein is CSVEDRMNTEAFF.

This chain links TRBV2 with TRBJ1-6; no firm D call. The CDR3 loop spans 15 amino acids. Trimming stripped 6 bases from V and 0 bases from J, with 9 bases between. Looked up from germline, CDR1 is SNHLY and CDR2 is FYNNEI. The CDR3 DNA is TGTGCCAGCAGCTCAGAGAGCTCCTATAATTCACCCCTCCACTTT. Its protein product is CASSSESSYNSPLHF.

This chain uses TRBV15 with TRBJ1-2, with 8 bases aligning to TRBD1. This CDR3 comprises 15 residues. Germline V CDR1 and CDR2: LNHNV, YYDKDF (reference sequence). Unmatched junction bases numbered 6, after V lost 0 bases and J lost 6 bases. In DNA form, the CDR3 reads TGTGCCACCAGCAGAGAACAGGGGGGGTCCCATGGCTACACCTTC. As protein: CATSREQGGSHGYTF. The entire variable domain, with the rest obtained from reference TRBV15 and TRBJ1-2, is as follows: DAMVIQNPRYQVTQFGKPVTLSCSQTLNHNVMYWYQQKSSQAPKLLFHYYDKDFNNEADTPDNFQSRRPNTSFCFLDIRSPGLGDTAMYLCATSREQGGSHGYTFGSGTRLTVV.

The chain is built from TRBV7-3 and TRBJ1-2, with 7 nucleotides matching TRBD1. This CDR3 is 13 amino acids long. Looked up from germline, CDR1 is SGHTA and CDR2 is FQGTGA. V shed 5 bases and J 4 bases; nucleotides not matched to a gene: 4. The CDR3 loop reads CASSTQGTYGYTF. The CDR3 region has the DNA TGTGCCAGCAGCACACAGGGGACCTATGGCTACACCTTC.

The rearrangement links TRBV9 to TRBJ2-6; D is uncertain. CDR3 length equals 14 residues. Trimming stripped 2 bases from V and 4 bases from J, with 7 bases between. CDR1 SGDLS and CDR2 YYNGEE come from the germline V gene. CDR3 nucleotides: TGTGCCAGCAGCGTCCTAGGGGGGGCCAACGTCCTGACTTTC. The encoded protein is CASSVLGGANVLTF.

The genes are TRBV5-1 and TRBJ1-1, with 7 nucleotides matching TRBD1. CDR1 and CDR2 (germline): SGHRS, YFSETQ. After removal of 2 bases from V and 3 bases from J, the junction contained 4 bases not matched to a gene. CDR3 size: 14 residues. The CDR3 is CASSLGGSDTEAFF. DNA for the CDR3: TGCGCCAGCAGCTTAGGGGGCTCGGACACTGAAGCTTTCTTT.

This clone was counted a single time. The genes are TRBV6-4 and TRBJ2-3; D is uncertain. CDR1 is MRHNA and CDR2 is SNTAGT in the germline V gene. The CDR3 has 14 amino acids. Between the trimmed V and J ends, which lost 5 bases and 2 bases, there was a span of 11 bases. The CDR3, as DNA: TGTGCCAGCAGTCAGGACCCGCACACAGATACGCAGTATTTT. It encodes CASSQDPHTDTQYF.

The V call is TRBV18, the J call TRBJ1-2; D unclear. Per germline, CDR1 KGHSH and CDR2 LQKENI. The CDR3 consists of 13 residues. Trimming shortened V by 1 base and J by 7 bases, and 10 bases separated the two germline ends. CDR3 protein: CASSPRESGGYTF. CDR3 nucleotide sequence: TGTGCCAGCTCACCACGGGAGAGTGGTGGCTACACCTTC.

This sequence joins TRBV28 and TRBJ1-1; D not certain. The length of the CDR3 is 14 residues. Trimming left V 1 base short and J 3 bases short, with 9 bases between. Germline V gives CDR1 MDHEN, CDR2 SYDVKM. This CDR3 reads CASSLSRRDTEAFF. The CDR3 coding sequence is TGTGCCAGCAGTTTATCGAGGCGGGACACTGAAGCTTTCTTT.

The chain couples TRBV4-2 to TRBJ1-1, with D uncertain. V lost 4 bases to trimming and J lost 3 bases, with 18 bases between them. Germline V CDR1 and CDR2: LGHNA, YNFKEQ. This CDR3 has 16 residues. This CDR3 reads CASSLRPFPADTEAFF. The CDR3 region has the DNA TGTGCCAGCAGCCTGAGGCCCTTCCCTGCGGACACTGAAGCTTTCTTT.

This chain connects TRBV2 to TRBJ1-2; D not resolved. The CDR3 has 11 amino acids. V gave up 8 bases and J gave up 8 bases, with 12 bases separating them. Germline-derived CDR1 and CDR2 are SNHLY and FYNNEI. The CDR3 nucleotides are TGTGCCAGCTGGACGTGGGAGGGCTACACCTTC. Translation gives CASWTWEGYTF.

CDR3 sequence (DNA): TGTGCCAGCAGCTTATCAAATGAGCAGTTCTTC. Residues: CASSLSNEQFF. The chain couples TRBV5-4 to TRBJ2-1; unclear D gene. V lost 2 bases and J 7 bases, leaving 4 bases between the germline ends. The CDR3 consists of 11 residues. Germline CDR1 SGHNT, CDR2 YYREEE (reference sequence).

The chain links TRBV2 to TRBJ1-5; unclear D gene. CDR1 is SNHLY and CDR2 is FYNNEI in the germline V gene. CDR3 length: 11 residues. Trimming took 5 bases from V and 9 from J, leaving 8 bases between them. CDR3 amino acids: CASSTLGPQHF. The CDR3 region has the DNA TGTGCCAGCAGTACCTTGGGGCCCCAGCATTTT. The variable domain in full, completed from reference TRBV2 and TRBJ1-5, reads EPEVTQTPSHQVTQMGQEVILRCVPISNHLYFYWYRQILGQKVEFLVSFYNNEISEKSEIFDDQFSVERPDGSNFTLKIRSTKLEDSAMYFCASSTLGPQHFGDGTRLSIL.

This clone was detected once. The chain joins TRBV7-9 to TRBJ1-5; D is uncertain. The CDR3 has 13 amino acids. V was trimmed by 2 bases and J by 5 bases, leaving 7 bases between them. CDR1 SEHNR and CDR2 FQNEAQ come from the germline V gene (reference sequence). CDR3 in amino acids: CASSLLWDQPQHF. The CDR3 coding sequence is TGTGCCAGCAGCTTACTTTGGGATCAGCCCCAGCATTTT.